The rows below give T cell receptor beta chains drawn from one sample of a study of Graves' ophthalmopathy and Graves' hyperthyroidism. TCRdb recomputed calls from the multiplex PCR reads with MiXCR, one row per CDR3 protein. The table lists under 350,000 distinct CDR3 sequences, 15% to 20% of them singletons. Sequenced material: peripheral blood. The receptors were gathered from an adult man with Graves' ophthalmopathy. Each CDR3 is given with its conserved first and last residue. D genes are given only for firm matches. The size entry is marked missing in some rows and otherwise reads once, few, many or a size class.

>NA|TRBV19|NA|TRBJ1-5|13
TGTGCCAGTAGTTGGTCCTGGAATCAGCCCCAGCATTTT
CASSWSWNQPQHF
>NA|TRBV20-1|TRBD2|TRBJ2-5|14
TGCAGTATCTTTAGCGGGGGGGAAAAAGAGACACAGTACTTC
CSIFSGGEKETQYF
>many|TRBV27|TRBD2|TRBJ2-5|15
TGTGCCAGCAGTTTGCGGAGCGGGAGGGGGGAGACCCAGTACTTC
CASSLRSGRGETQYF
>NA|TRBV6-5|NA|TRBJ1-2|17
TGTGCCAGCAGTTACTCGACACTTACAGGTCACGACTATGGCTACACCTTC
CASSYSTLTGHDYGYTF
>many|TRBV11-1|NA|TRBJ1-2|12
TGTGCCAGCAGCTCCAGCTCCTATGGCTACACCTTC
CASSSSSYGYTF
>many|TRBV5-1|NA|TRBJ1-5|15
TGCGCCAGCAGCTTGGGAGCATCTAGCAATCAGCCCCAGCATTTT
CASSLGASSNQPQHF
>NA|TRBV27|TRBD1|TRBJ1-1|15
TGTGCCAGCAGATTGGGACAGCCGGGCTACGATGAAGCTTTCTTT
CASRLGQPGYDEAFF
>many|TRBV6-1|NA|TRBJ2-7|14
TGTGCCAGCAGTGAAGGTGGGGCATCCTACGAGCAGTACTTC
CASSEGGASYEQYF
>many|TRBV2|NA|TRBJ1-2|13
TGTGCCAGCACCCGAGGGCCCAGGGATGGCTACACCTTC
CASTRGPRDGYTF
>many|TRBV6-2/TRBV6-3|NA|TRBJ1-1|13
TGTGCCAGCAGTTACGGGGAGTACACTGAAGCTTTCTTT
CASSYGEYTEAFF
>NA|TRBV29-1|NA|TRBJ2-5|10
TGCAGCGTTGCGGTAGAGACCCAGTACTTC
CSVAVETQYF